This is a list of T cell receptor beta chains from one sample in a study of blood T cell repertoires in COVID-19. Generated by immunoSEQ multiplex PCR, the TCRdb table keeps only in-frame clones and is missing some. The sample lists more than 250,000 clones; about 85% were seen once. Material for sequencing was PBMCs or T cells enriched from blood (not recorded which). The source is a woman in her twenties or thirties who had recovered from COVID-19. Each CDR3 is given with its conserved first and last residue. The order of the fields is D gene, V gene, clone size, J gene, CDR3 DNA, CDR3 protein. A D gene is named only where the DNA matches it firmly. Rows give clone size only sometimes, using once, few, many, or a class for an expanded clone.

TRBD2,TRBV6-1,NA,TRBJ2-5,TGTGCCAGCAGTGAGAGGAGCGGGGGAGAGACCCAGTACTTC,CASSERSGGETQYF
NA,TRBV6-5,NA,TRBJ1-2,TGTGCCAGCAGTTCCCCCTCCGTGGGGGGTGGCTACACCTTC,CASSSPSVGGGYTF
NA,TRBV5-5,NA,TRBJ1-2,TGTGCCAGCAGCCGGGATCAGGGGAGGGTCTATGGCTACACCTTC,CASSRDQGRVYGYTF
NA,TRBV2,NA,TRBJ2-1,TGTGCCAGCAGCGGTTACAATGAGCAGTTCTTC,CASSGYNEQFF
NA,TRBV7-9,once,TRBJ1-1,TGTGCCAGCAGTCAACCGGGGGGCACTGAAGCTTTCTTT,CASSQPGGTEAFF
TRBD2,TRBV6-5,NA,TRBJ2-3,TGTGCCAGCGCCCTGCGGGGGGCCAACACAGATACGCAGTATTTT,CASALRGANTDTQYF
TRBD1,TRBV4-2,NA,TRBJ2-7,TGTGCCAGCAGTCCGCACAGGGGTGTCGAGCAGTACTTC,CASSPHRGVEQYF
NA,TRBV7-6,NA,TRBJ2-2,TGTGCCAGCAGCTTAGGCGGAGGGTACGGGGAGCTGTTTTTT,CASSLGGGYGELFF
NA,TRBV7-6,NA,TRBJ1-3,TGTGCCAGCAGCTTAGCGGTGGGCCCCGCTTCTGGAAACACCATATATTTT,CASSLAVGPASGNTIYF
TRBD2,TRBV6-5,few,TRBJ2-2,TGTGCCAGTTCGGGGGGCACCGGGGAGCTGTTTTTT,CASSGGTGELFF
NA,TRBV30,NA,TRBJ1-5,TGTGCCTGGAGTTCGGGAGCTCAGCCCCAGCATTTT,CAWSSGAQPQHF
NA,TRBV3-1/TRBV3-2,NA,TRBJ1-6,TGTGCCAGCAGCCGGACCTCGAGGGATTCACCCCTCCACTTT,CASSRTSRDSPLHF
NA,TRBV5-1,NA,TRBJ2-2,TGCGCCAGCAGCCCCGGACAGTCATACACCGGGGAGCTGTTTTTT,CASSPGQSYTGELFF
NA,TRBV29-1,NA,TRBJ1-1,TGCAGCGTGGCGGAGGGAGGGTTGAACACTGAAGCTTTCTTT,CSVAEGGLNTEAFF
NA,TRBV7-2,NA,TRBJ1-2,TGTGCCAGCAGCTTAGCTGTACAGAACTATGGCTACACCTTC,CASSLAVQNYGYTF
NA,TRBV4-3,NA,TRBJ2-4,TGCGCCAGCAGCCAAATAGGGGCAGGGTACGACAAAAACATTCAGTACTTC,CASSQIGAGYDKNIQYF